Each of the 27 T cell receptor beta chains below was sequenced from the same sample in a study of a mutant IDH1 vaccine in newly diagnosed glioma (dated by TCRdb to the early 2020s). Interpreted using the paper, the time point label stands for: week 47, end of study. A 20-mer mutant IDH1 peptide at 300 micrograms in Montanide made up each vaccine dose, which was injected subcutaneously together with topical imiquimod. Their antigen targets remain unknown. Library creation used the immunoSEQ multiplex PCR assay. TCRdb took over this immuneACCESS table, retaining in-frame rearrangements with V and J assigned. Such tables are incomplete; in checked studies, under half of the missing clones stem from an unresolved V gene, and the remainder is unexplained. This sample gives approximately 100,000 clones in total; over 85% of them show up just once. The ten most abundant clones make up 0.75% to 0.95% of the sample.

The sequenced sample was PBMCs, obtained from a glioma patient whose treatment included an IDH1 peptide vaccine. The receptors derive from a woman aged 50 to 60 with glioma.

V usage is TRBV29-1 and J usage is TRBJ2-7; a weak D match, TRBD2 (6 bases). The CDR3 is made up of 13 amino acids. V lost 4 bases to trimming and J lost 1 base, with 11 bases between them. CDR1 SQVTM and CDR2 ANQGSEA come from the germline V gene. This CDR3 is CSVVSSDSYEQYF. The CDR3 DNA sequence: TGCAGCGTTGTTTCTAGCGATTCCTACGAGCAGTACTTC.

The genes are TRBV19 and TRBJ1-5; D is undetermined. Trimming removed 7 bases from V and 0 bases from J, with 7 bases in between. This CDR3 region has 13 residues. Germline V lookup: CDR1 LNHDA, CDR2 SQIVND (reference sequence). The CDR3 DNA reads TGTGCCAGTAAGGCAGATAGCAATCAGCCCCAGCATTTT. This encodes CASKADSNQPQHF.

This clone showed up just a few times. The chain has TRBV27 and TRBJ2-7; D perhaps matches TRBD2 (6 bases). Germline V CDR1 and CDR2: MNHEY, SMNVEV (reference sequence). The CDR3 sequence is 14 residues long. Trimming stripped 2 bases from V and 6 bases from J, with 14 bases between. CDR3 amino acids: CASSLNGGGGEQYF. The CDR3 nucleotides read TGTGCCAGCAGTTTAAACGGGGGAGGAGGCGAGCAGTACTTC.

Written as DNA, the CDR3 is TGTGCCAGCAGACCACCGGGAATTGGCACAGATACGCAGTATTTT. Amino acid sequence: CASRPPGIGTDTQYF. This sequence joins TRBV7-2 and TRBJ2-3, with TRBD2 as a possible D gene (5 bases). Germline V gene lookup returns CDR1 SGHTA and CDR2 FQGNSA. V dropped 6 bases and J dropped 1 base, with 14 bases sitting between them. This CDR3 is built from 15 residues.

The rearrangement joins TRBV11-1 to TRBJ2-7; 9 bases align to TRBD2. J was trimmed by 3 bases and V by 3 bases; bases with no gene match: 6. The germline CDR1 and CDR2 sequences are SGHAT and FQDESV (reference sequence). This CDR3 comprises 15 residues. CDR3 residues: CASSFAGGGLYEQYF. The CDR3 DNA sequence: TGTGCCAGCAGCTTCGCGGGAGGGGGACTCTACGAGCAGTACTTC. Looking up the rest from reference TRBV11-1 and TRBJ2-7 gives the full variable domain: EAEVAQSPRYKITEKSQAVAFWCDPISGHATLYWYRQILGQGPELLVQFQDESVVDDSQLPKDRFSAERLKGVDSTLKIQPAELGDSAMYLCASSFAGGGLYEQYFGPGTRLTVT.

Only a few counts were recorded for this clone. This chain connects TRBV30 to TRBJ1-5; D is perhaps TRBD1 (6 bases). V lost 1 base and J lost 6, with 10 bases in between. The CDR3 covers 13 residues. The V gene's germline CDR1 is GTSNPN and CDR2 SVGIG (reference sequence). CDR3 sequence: CAWSEQGSQPQHF. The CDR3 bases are TGTGCCTGGAGTGAACAGGGAAGTCAGCCCCAGCATTTT. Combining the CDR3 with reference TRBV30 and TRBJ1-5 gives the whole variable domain SQTIHQWPATLVQPVGSPLSLECTVEGTSNPNLYWYRQAAGRGLQLLFYSVGIGQISSEVPQNLSASRPQDRQFILSSKKLLLSDSGFYLCAWSEQGSQPQHFGDGTRLSIL.

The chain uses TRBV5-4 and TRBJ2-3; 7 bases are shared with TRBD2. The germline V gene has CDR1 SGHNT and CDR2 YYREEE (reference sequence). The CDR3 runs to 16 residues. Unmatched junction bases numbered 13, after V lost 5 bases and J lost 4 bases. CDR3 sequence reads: CASSLGGIGYSDTQYF. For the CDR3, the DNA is TGTGCCAGCAGTCTCGGGGGGATCGGATACTCAGATACGCAGTATTTT.

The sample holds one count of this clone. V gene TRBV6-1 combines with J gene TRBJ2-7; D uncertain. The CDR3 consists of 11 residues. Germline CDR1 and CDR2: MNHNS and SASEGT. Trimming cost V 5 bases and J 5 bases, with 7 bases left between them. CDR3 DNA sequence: TGTGCCAGCAGTTACCGGGACGAGCAGTACTTC. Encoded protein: CASSYRDEQYF.

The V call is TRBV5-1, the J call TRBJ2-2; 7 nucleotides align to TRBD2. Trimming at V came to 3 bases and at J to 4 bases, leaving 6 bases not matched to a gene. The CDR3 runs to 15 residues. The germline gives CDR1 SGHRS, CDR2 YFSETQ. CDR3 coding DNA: TGCGCCAGCAGCTCCCGGACTAGGGGCACCGGGGAGCTGTTTTTT. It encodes CASSSRTRGTGELFF.

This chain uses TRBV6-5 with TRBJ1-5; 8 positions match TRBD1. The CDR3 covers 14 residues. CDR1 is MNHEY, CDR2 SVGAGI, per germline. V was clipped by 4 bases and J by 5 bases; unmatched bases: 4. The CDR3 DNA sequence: TGTGCCAGCAGTTCGGACAGGGATTATCAGCCCCAGCATTTT. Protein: CASSSDRDYQPQHF.

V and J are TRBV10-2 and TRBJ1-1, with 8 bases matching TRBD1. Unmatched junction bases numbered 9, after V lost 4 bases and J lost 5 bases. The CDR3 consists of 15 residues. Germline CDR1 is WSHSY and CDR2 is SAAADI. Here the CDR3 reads CASSGGSGGRTEAFF. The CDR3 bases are TGCGCCAGCAGTGGTGGATCAGGGGGCAGGACTGAAGCTTTCTTT.

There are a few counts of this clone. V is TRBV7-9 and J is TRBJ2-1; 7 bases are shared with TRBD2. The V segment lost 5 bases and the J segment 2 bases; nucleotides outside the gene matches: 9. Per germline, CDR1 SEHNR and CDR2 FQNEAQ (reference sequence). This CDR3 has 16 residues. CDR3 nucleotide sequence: TGTGCCAGCAGCCCCTGGGCGGGGGTAACCTACAATGAGCAGTTCTTC. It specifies CASSPWAGVTYNEQFF.

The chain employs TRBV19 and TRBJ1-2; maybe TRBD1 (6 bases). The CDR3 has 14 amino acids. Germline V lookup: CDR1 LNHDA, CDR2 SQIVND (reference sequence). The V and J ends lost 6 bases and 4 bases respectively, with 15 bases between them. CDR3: CASSRRGAFYGYTF. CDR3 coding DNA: TGTGCCAGTAGCAGACGGGGGGCGTTCTATGGCTACACCTTC.

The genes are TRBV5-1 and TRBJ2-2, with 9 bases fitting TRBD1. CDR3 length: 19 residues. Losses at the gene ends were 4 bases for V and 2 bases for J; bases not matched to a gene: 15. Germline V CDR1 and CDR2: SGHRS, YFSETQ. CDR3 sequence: CASSHGRRGTGTNTGELFF. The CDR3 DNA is TGCGCCAGCAGCCATGGGCGGCGCGGGACAGGGACAAACACCGGGGAGCTGTTTTTT. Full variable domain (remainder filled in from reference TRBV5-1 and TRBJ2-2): KAGVTQTPRYLIKTRGQQVTLSCSPISGHRSVSWYQQTPGQGLQFLFEYFSETQRNKGNFPGRFSGRQFSNSRSEMNVSTLELGDSALYLCASSHGRRGTGTNTGELFFGEGSRLTVL.

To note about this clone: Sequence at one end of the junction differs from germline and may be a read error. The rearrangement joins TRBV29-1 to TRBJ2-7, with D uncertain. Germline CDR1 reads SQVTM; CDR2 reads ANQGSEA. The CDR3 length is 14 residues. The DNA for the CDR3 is TGCAGCGTGCGAGCCCCGCGCCTCTCCCACGAGCAGTACTTC. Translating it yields CSVRAPRLSHEQYF.

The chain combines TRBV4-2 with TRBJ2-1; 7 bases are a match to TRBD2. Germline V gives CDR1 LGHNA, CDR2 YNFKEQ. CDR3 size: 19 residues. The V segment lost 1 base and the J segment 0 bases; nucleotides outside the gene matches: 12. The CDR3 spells CASSQAGLADPSSYNEQFF. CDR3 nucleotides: TGTGCCAGCAGCCAAGCGGGCCTAGCGGACCCAAGCTCCTACAATGAGCAGTTCTTC.

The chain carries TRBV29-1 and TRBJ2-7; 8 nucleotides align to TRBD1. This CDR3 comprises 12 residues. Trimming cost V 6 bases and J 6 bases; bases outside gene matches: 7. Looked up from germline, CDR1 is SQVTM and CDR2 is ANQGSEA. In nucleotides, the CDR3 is TGCAGCGTAGGGGACAGGCCTTTCGAGCAGTACTTC. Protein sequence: CSVGDRPFEQYF.

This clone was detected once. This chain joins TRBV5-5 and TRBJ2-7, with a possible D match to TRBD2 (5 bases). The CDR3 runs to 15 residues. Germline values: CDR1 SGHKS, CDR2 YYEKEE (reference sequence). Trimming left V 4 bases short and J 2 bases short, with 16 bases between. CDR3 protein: CASSPGGRSTYEQYF. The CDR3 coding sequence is TGTGCCAGCAGCCCTGGAGGCAGGTCCACCTACGAGCAGTACTTC.

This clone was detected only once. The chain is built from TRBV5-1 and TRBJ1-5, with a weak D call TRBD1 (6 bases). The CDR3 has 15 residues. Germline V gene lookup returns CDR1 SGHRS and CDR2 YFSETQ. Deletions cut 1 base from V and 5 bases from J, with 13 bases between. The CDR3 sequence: CASSLRGGSDQPQHF. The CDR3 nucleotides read TGCGCCAGCAGCTTGCGCGGGGGCAGCGATCAGCCCCAGCATTTT.

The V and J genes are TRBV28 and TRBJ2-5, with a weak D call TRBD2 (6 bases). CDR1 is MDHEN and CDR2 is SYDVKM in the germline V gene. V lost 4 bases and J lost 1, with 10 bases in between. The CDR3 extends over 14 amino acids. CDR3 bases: TGTGCCAGCAGTTCGGGACTGCGCCAAGAGACCCAGTACTTC. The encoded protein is CASSSGLRQETQYF.

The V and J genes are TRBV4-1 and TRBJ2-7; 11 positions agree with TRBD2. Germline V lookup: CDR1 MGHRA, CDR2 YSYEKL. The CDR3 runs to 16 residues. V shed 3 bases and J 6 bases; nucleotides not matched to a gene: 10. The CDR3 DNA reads TGCGCCAGCAGCCACGTAGTTAGCGGGAGGGCCGCCGAGCAGTACTTC. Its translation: CASSHVVSGRAAEQYF.

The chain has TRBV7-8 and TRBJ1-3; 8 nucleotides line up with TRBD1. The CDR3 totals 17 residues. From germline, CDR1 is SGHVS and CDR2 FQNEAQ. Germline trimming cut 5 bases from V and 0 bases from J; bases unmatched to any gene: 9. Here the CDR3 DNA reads TGTGCCAGCAGCCTCGGACAGGGCGCCTACTCTGGAAACACCATATATTTT. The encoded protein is CASSLGQGAYSGNTIYF.

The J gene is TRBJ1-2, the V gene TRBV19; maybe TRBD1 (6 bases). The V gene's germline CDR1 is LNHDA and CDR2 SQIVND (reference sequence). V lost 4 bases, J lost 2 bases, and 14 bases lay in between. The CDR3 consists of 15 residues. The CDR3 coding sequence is TGTGCCAGTAGTAAACAGGGACCTTCAAACTATGGCTACACCTTC. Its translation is CASSKQGPSNYGYTF.

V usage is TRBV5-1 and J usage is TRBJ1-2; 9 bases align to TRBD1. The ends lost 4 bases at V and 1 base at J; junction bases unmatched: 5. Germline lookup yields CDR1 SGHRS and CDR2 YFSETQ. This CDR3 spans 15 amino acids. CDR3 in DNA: TGCGCCAGCAGCGAAACAGGGGGCAATAACTATGGCTACACCTTC. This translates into CASSETGGNNYGYTF.

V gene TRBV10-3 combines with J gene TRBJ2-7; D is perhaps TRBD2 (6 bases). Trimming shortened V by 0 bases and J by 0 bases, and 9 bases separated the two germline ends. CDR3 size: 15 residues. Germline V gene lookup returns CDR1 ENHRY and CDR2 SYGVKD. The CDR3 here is CAISESGDSSYEQYF. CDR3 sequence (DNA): TGTGCCATCAGTGAGTCCGGGGACTCCTCCTACGAGCAGTACTTC.

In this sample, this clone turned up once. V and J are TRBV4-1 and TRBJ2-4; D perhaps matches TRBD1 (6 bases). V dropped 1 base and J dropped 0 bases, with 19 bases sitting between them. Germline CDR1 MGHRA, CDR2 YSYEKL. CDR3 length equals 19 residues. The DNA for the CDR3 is TGCGCCAGCAGCCAAGTTGGGACAATGTTTCAGTTAGCCAAAAACATTCAGTACTTC. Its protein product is CASSQVGTMFQLAKNIQYF.

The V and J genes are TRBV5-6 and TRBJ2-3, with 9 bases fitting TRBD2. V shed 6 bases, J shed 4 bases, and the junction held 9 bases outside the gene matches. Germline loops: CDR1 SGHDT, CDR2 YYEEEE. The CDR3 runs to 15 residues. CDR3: CASILTSGGADTQYF. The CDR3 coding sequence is TGTGCCAGCATTCTGACTAGCGGAGGGGCAGATACGCAGTATTTT. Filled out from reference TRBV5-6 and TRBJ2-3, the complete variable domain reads DAGVTQSPTHLIKTRGQQVTLRCSPKSGHDTVSWYQQALGQGPQFIFQYYEEEERQRGNFPDRFSGHQFPNYSSELNVNALLLGDSALYLCASILTSGGADTQYFGPGTRLTVL.